This T cell receptor beta chain was documented in a study of OX40 agonist ivuxolimab in advanced cancers. At the level of the study: Patients undergoing dose escalation presented with hepatocellular carcinoma, melanoma, renal cell or head and neck cancer.

Broader study findings: The study found that CD8+ T cells averaged more expanded clones than CD4+.

In regard to this clone: Antigen unknown.

There are 18 residues in the CDR3. The germline V gene has CDR1 SEHNR and CDR2 FQNEAQ (reference sequence). The V end lost 1 base, the J end lost 1 base, and 17 bases lay between the germline ends. Using immunoSEQ multiplex PCR, the repertoire was profiled, and TCRdb retains in-frame clones only, with some absent. The table includes 25,000 to 30,000 clones, 75% to 90% detected once. The V gene is TRBV7-9, the J gene TRBJ1-5; possible D gene TRBD1, 6 bases. The sample here was CD4+ or CD8+ T cells sorted from blood, taken in a trial of the OX40 agonist ivuxolimab. The receptor comes from an adult with an advanced solid tumor such as melanoma, head and neck, liver or kidney cancer. CDR3 region: CASSLGSYGTPSNQPQHF. CDR3 coding DNA: TGTGCCAGCAGCTTAGGTTCTTATGGGACACCCAGCAATCAGCCCCAGCATTTT.